This record covers a single T cell receptor beta chain. Germline CDR1 is PRHDT and CDR2 is FYEKMQ (reference sequence). The junction had 16 bases not matched to a gene; V was cut back by 6 bases and J by 8 bases. The CDR3 runs to 16 residues. As handled by the study authors: Estimation of nucleated cell counts was performed using reference gene primer amplification. Clones were sequenced by immunoSEQ multiplex PCR, and TCRdb holds only the in-frame ones, with some missing. V and J calls plus clone size are reproduced from that table; the DNA served to infer D and trimming. The sample carries 150,000 or so clones, around 72% recorded once. This entry is derived from a study of blood T cell repertoires in COVID-19. The wider study: Both acute and convalescent COVID-19 samples were obtained from the United States, Italy and Spain. T cells, B-cell-depleted T cells, or PBMCs provided the cDNA or gDNA that served as material.

This chain uses TRBV13 with TRBJ1-2; 9 bases match TRBD1. The sequence was collected from a woman older than 75 with acute or convalescent COVID-19. Source material: peripheral blood. CDR3 region: CASRATRDRAVGGYTF. Here the CDR3 DNA reads TGTGCCAGCAGGGCTACCCGGGACAGGGCAGTCGGGGGCTACACCTTC.